These T cell receptor beta chains were read from a single sample in a study of blood T cell repertoires in COVID-19. The data were produced by immunoSEQ multiplex PCR, yet TCRdb's version contains in-frame clones alone and is incomplete. The sample records 65,000 to 95,000 clones, more than 70% being singletons. The sequenced sample consisted of peripheral blood. Receptors were obtained from a man between 65 and 85 years old with active or convalescent COVID-19. The CDR3 runs from the conserved cysteine through the conserved F or W. Each record gives: clone size, J gene, V gene, D gene, CDR3 DNA, CDR3 protein. D genes are given only for firm matches. Size is stated for part of the rows, as once, few or many counts, or as a class when the clone is expanded.

clone_size: -; j_call: TRBJ1-6; v_call: TRBV5-1; d_call: TRBD1; cdr3_nt: TGCGCCAGCAGCAGGGACAGGGCCGTGAATTCACCCCTCCACTTT; cdr3_aa: CASSRDRAVNSPLHF
clone_size: -; j_call: TRBJ1-1; v_call: TRBV5-1; d_call: TRBD1; cdr3_nt: TGCGCCAGCAGCTCCGGGACAGGGAACACTGAAGCTTTCTTT; cdr3_aa: CASSSGTGNTEAFF
clone_size: -; j_call: TRBJ1-2; v_call: TRBV2; d_call: -; cdr3_nt: TGTGCCAGCAGGATGGACAATAACTATGGCTACACCTTC; cdr3_aa: CASRMDNNYGYTF
clone_size: -; j_call: TRBJ2-7; v_call: TRBV19; d_call: TRBD1; cdr3_nt: TGTGCCAGTAGTGCGGGACAGGGGAACGAGCAGTACTTC; cdr3_aa: CASSAGQGNEQYF
clone_size: -; j_call: TRBJ2-3; v_call: TRBV4-1; d_call: -; cdr3_nt: TGCGCCAGCAGCCAAGGACCTCCCACAGGAATTTTTGATACGCAGTATTTT; cdr3_aa: CASSQGPPTGIFDTQYF
clone_size: -; j_call: TRBJ1-2; v_call: TRBV2; d_call: TRBD1; cdr3_nt: TGTGCCAGCAGTCAACAGGGGAGCTATGGCTACACCTTC; cdr3_aa: CASSQQGSYGYTF
clone_size: -; j_call: TRBJ2-2; v_call: TRBV9; d_call: -; cdr3_nt: TGTGCCAGCAGCCCTAGAGTTGGGTTGACAGACACCGGGGAGCTGTTTTTT; cdr3_aa: CASSPRVGLTDTGELFF
clone_size: -; j_call: TRBJ2-3; v_call: TRBV6-1; d_call: -; cdr3_nt: TGTGCCAGCAGTGAATCCGGGGAAAAGGCAGATACGCAGTATTTT; cdr3_aa: CASSESGEKADTQYF
clone_size: -; j_call: TRBJ1-2; v_call: TRBV10-3; d_call: -; cdr3_nt: TGTGCCATCAGACCAGGGTTCGGAGCTAACTATGGCTACACCTTC; cdr3_aa: CAIRPGFGANYGYTF
clone_size: few; j_call: TRBJ1-5; v_call: TRBV11-2; d_call: TRBD1; cdr3_nt: TGTGCCAGCAGCTTTGGTACAGGGGGCCAGCCCCAGCATTTT; cdr3_aa: CASSFGTGGQPQHF
clone_size: few; j_call: TRBJ2-3; v_call: TRBV7-2; d_call: -; cdr3_nt: TGTGCCAGCACACGGGACTTTCGAGATACGCAGTATTTT; cdr3_aa: CASTRDFRDTQYF
clone_size: -; j_call: TRBJ1-1; v_call: TRBV18; d_call: -; cdr3_nt: TGTGCCAGCTCACCACCGAACAGGGATAGGGGAAACACTGAAGCTTTCTTT; cdr3_aa: CASSPPNRDRGNTEAFF
clone_size: -; j_call: TRBJ1-2; v_call: TRBV19; d_call: -; cdr3_nt: TGTGCCAGTAAGGAGACAGACTATGGCTACACCTTC; cdr3_aa: CASKETDYGYTF
clone_size: -; j_call: TRBJ1-4; v_call: TRBV5-4; d_call: -; cdr3_nt: TGTGCCAGCAGCACAGGGCCAAATGAAAAACTGTTTTTT; cdr3_aa: CASSTGPNEKLFF
clone_size: -; j_call: TRBJ1-1; v_call: TRBV28; d_call: TRBD1; cdr3_nt: TGTGCCAGCAGAGTGGGACAGGCCGAAGCTTTCTTT; cdr3_aa: CASRVGQAEAFF
clone_size: -; j_call: TRBJ2-5; v_call: TRBV24-1; d_call: -; cdr3_nt: TGTGCCACCAGTGAGGACAGACGAGAGACCCAGTACTTC; cdr3_aa: CATSEDRRETQYF
clone_size: -; j_call: TRBJ2-1; v_call: TRBV5-1; d_call: TRBD1; cdr3_nt: TGCGCCAGCAGCCTTGGGACAGCTCCCTATGAGCAGTTCTTC; cdr3_aa: CASSLGTAPYEQFF
clone_size: -; j_call: TRBJ2-3; v_call: TRBV6-5; d_call: TRBD2; cdr3_nt: TGTGCCAGCGTAACCGGGAGGGCTTCTTCCGATACGCAGTATTTT; cdr3_aa: CASVTGRASSDTQYF
clone_size: -; j_call: TRBJ2-3; v_call: TRBV11-3; d_call: TRBD2; cdr3_nt: TGTGCCAGCAGCTTAGGACTAGCGGGAGATACGCAGTATTTT; cdr3_aa: CASSLGLAGDTQYF
clone_size: -; j_call: TRBJ2-5; v_call: TRBV6-1; d_call: TRBD1; cdr3_nt: TGTGCCAGCAGTGCGGGACAGACAATAAGCCGCCAAGAGACCCAGTACTTC; cdr3_aa: CASSAGQTISRQETQYF
clone_size: -; j_call: TRBJ2-5; v_call: TRBV7-6; d_call: TRBD2; cdr3_nt: TGTGCCAGCAGCTTAGGGGCCGCTAGCGGGAGAGGAGAGACCCAGTACTTC; cdr3_aa: CASSLGAASGRGETQYF
clone_size: -; j_call: TRBJ2-5; v_call: TRBV30; d_call: TRBD1; cdr3_nt: TGTGCCTGGAGTGTACGACAGGGGGTTGTTGAGACCCAGTACTTC; cdr3_aa: CAWSVRQGVVETQYF
clone_size: -; j_call: TRBJ1-1; v_call: TRBV4-1; d_call: -; cdr3_nt: TGCGCCAGCAGCCAAGATCGTGGGCGGGTTTCTAGCACTGAAGCTTTCTTT; cdr3_aa: CASSQDRGRVSSTEAFF
clone_size: -; j_call: TRBJ2-2; v_call: TRBV10-3; d_call: TRBD1; cdr3_nt: TGTGCCATCGGGGGACAGGGTGACACCGGGGAGCTGTTTTTT; cdr3_aa: CAIGGQGDTGELFF
clone_size: -; j_call: TRBJ2-1; v_call: TRBV6-5; d_call: -; cdr3_nt: TGTGCCAGCAGCAAGTCAGGGGGGAGGTACAATGAGCAGTTCTTC; cdr3_aa: CASSKSGGRYNEQFF
clone_size: -; j_call: TRBJ1-4; v_call: TRBV27; d_call: TRBD1; cdr3_nt: TGTGCCAGCCGGGGACAGACGCATGAAAAACTGTTTTTT; cdr3_aa: CASRGQTHEKLFF
clone_size: -; j_call: TRBJ1-5; v_call: TRBV7-9; d_call: -; cdr3_nt: TGTGCCAGCAGCTCGAAGAACGGGGGGGGCTGGCAGCCCCAGCATTTT; cdr3_aa: CASSSKNGGGWQPQHF
clone_size: once; j_call: TRBJ1-2; v_call: TRBV29-1; d_call: TRBD1; cdr3_nt: TGCAGCGCCGCCGCCGACAGGGCCTATGGCTACACCTTC; cdr3_aa: CSAAADRAYGYTF